Listed here is a single TCR beta chain. V dropped 4 bases and J dropped 3 bases, with 14 bases sitting between them. This CDR3 spans 15 amino acids. The germline CDR1 and CDR2 sequences are SGHTS and YDEGEE. Per the authors' pipeline: Scientists estimated how many nucleated cells there were by amplifying reference gene primers. The data were produced by immunoSEQ multiplex PCR, yet TCRdb's version contains in-frame clones alone and is incomplete. That table gives V, J and clone size, and the DNA gave D and trimming. The sample records about 210,000 clones, around 83% being singletons. Seattle enrolled patients during active infection and tracked them longitudinally. This entry is derived from a study of blood T cell repertoires in COVID-19. Turning to the study itself: Samples taken during acute and convalescent COVID-19 were collected in the United States, Italy and Spain. PBMCs, B-cell-depleted T cells, or T cells were the source of the cDNA or gDNA that made up the material.

The clonotype comes from a woman aged 70-85 years with COVID-19, enrolled during active disease. The sample comprised peripheral blood. This chain links TRBV5-8 with TRBJ1-5; D may be TRBD1 (5 bases). CDR3: CASSAAGRPNQPQHF. CDR3 sequence (DNA): TGTGCCAGCAGCGCGGCAGGGCGTCCCAATCAGCCCCAGCATTTT. Drawing the rest from reference TRBV5-8 and TRBJ1-5, the complete variable domain is EAGVTQSPTHLIKTRGQQATLRCSPISGHTSVYWYQQALGLGLQFLLWYDEGEERNRGNFPPRFSGRQFPNYSSELNVNALELEDSALYLCASSAAGRPNQPQHFGDGTRLSIL.